Reported below is one TCR beta chain. This clone was detected only once. The target of this receptor is not known. It has no much larger one-base neighbor in the sample; base qualities were not kept. This entry is derived from a study of T cell responses to AZD1222 COVID-19 vaccine (TCRdb year 2021). With respect to the entire study: Because spike-specific TCR depth and breadth did not differ between the two schedules, AZD1222 recipients who got a second dose at roughly 4 weeks were pooled with those who got a second dose at roughly 12 weeks. TCR sequencing was performed for over 230 trial participants, of whom around 210 were given two doses of AZD1222 and about 25 were given two doses of MenACWY control vaccine. Enrollment into the trials was organized by age into subgroups of 18-55, 56-69 and 70-plus years, and those subgroups contained about 150, 27 and 61 TCR-sequenced participants, respectively. What the research found in general, with its limitations: Spike-specific TCR breadth and depth rose significantly after two AZD1222 doses compared with day 0 and with MenACWY recipients. No day 14 peak-response samples were available, so repertoires were characterized only after the peak T cell response. Vaccine-associated CD4 TCRs spanned the whole spike protein, with dominant responses in regions 160-218 and 743-854. Most participants were white British and females outnumbered males, and the authors suggested that clonal diversity may have been underestimated. Reportedly, almost half of the unique spike-specific TCRs recognized epitopes lying outside the regions that are mutated in the B.1.351 and B.1.1.7 variants. The 56-69-year group was small, and its depth increase did not reach significance, likely because of low power. Conclusions about previously exposed vaccinees are limited because only five or six AZD1222 recipients were SARS-CoV-2 seropositive at baseline.

CDR3 length: 13 amino acids, cysteine to phenylalanine. Of the read, only the CDR3 DNA is kept; its 39 bases are in frame from base 1. A distance of 11 bases separates the germline ends of V and J, which lose 7 bases and 4 bases respectively. CDR1 is given as MNHEY and CDR2 as SVGAGI, both from the germline V gene. The CDR3 regions of human TCRbeta chains were analyzed by immunosequencing. The published analysis was carried out like this. TCRs in the repertoires were matched against a reference library of SARS-CoV-2-specific TCRs that had been generated with the MIRA antigen-specificity platform. Breadth meant the fraction of unique TCRs that were SARS-CoV-2-associated, whereas depth meant the fraction of total T cells that were SARS-CoV-2-associated. Using the MIRA data, each spike-specific TCR was assigned both to the spike region to which the TCR was reactive and to a CD4 or CD8 class. Log10-transformed breadth and depth values were compared by one-way ANOVA with Sidak's multiple comparisons tests. TCRdb stores this immuneACCESS table with in-frame sequences only. Part of the clones is absent; in the studies checked, under half of the shortfall reflects unresolved V genes, and no reason is known for the rest. The V and J calls and the clone size are those of that table, but D and trimming were determined from the DNA. The sample data list about 110,000 clones, and 70% to 90% of these were observed just once. The top ten clonotypes cover about 7% of the sample.

Reading the label with the study, this specimen's time point is: baseline before first vaccination. Samples from vaccinated people were obtained from the UK trials COV001 and COV002, which included a single-blind randomized controlled phase 2/3 trial of AZD1222 (ChAdOx1 nCoV-19) in healthy adults. For TCRbeta chain sequencing, PBMC samples from trial participants were taken at day 0 and at day 28 after the second dose. The starting material was peripheral blood, obtained on day 0 of AZD1222 vaccination. This TCR was recovered from an adult in good health. The V and J genes are TRBV6-5 and TRBJ2-1; TRBD2 is a weak D gene call, 6 bases matching. The DNA sequence is given as TGTGCCAGCACTTGGGGGGTTTACAATGAGCAGTTCTTC. Protein translation: CASTWGVYNEQFF.